This TCR beta chain was documented in a study of blood T cells in healthy people across ages. The CDR3 has 12 amino acids. In germline, CDR1 is ENHRY, CDR2 SYGVKD. V shed 2 bases and J shed 4 bases, with 5 bases lying between them. This clonotype has a handful of counts. Its target is unknown. Together with a sample-barcoded 5' primer, a J-beta primer mix was included in a second PCR lasting roughly 6 to 12 cycles. Via MiXCR, TCRdb re-called the 5' RACE reads, giving one row per CDR3 protein. This sample has 600,000 to 800,000 distinct CDR3 sequences, with approximately 21% found just once. General study results and limits: Long-lived donors had more naive CD4+ cells and higher diversity than aged donors.

Sequences were obtained from blood. The rearrangement joins TRBV10-3 to TRBJ2-5; D possibly corresponds to TRBD2 (5 bases). This receptor was obtained from a man in his 70s in good health. The CDR3, as DNA: TGTGCCATCAGTGAGGAGGGAGAGACCCAGTACTTC. Encoded protein: CAISEEGETQYF.